The next 23 T cell receptor beta chains were all read from a single sample in a study of cytomegalovirus exposure and HLA in healthy donors. The primer mix had 60 Vbeta and 13 Jbeta primers. This table comes from immunoSEQ multiplex PCR, and its TCRdb copy is limited to in-frame clones, with some not included. The table lists about 130,000 clones, over 65% of them singletons. Sequencing input: PBMCs. The receptors stem from a man in his fifties or sixties in good health and CMV-seronegative.

On this clone: One end of the junction varies from germline; a read error may be responsible. The gene calls are TRBV28 and TRBJ1-2; D not certain. Germline CDR1 MDHEN, CDR2 SYDVKM. This CDR3 comprises 8 residues. This CDR3 is CASSRDLF. CDR3 sequence (DNA): TGTGCCAGCAGTCGGGATCTTTTC.

J is TRBJ2-2 and V is TRBV27; no reliable D call. The CDR3 covers 13 residues. Germline values: CDR1 MNHEY, CDR2 SMNVEV (reference sequence). The germline V and J ends were trimmed by 2 bases and 6 bases, with 7 bases remaining between them. The DNA for the CDR3 is TGTGCCAGCAGTTTACCCCTCGCCGGGGAGCTGTTTTTT. Translation gives CASSLPLAGELFF.

In its sample, this clone was seen a few times. The chain carries TRBV28 and TRBJ1-5; D possibly corresponds to TRBD1 (5 bases). Trimming removed 2 bases from V and 3 bases from J, with 14 bases in between. CDR3 length equals 16 residues. CDR1 and CDR2 (germline): MDHEN, SYDVKM. CDR3 coding DNA: TGTGCCAGCAGTTTAAACGGCGGGACCGCCAATCAGCCCCAGCATTTT. It yields the protein CASSLNGGTANQPQHF.

The chain uses TRBV25-1 and TRBJ2-5; D might be TRBD2 (5 bases). The CDR3 extends over 13 amino acids. Germline CDR1 reads MGHDK; CDR2 reads SYGVNS. Trimming stripped 3 bases from V and 5 bases from J, with 10 bases between. The CDR3 protein is CASSDRGLETQYF. The CDR3 DNA follows: TGTGCCAGCAGTGACCGCGGGTTGGAGACCCAGTACTTC.

The J gene is TRBJ2-5, the V gene TRBV15; 9 positions match TRBD1. The CDR3 length is 15 residues. Trimming cost V 1 base and J 0 bases; bases outside gene matches: 0. Germline V lookup: CDR1 LNHNV, CDR2 YYDKDF (reference sequence). The CDR3 DNA is TGTGCCACCAGCAGAGGGGACAGGGACCAAGAGACCCAGTACTTC. Its translation is CATSRGDRDQETQYF.

The rearrangement uses TRBV2 and TRBJ2-7; D gene unclear. V lost 4 bases to trimming and J lost 0 bases, with 13 bases between them. The CDR3 spans 15 residues. Germline assignment: CDR1 SNHLY and CDR2 FYNNEI. The CDR3 here is CASSADYQHSYEQYF. The CDR3 DNA reads TGTGCCAGCAGTGCAGATTACCAACACTCCTACGAGCAGTACTTC.

The rearrangement joins TRBV5-1 to TRBJ2-7, with D possibly being TRBD1 (5 bases). The CDR3 loop spans 12 amino acids. The germline gives CDR1 SGHRS, CDR2 YFSETQ. V lost 0 bases and J 5 bases, leaving 6 bases between the germline ends. Here the CDR3 reads CASSLARDEQYF. The DNA of the CDR3 is TGCGCCAGCAGCTTGGCCAGGGACGAGCAGTACTTC.

This clone showed up just once. V gene TRBV10-3 combines with J gene TRBJ2-5; possible D gene TRBD2, 6 bases. The DNA end is more similar to TRBJ2-7, so the J call may be wrong. The CDR3 consists of 15 residues. Looked up from germline, CDR1 is ENHRY and CDR2 is SYGVKD. In DNA form, the CDR3 reads TGTGCCATCAGTGGGGAGCGGGTCGGAACCTACGAGCAGTACTTC. It specifies CAISGERVGTYEQYF.

This clone has only a few counts. CDR3 sequence reads: CASSLLFSAGGTDTQYF. The CDR3 nucleotides are TGTGCCAGCAGTTTACTCTTCAGCGCGGGGGGGACAGATACGCAGTATTTT. The chain recombines TRBV28 with TRBJ2-3; 9 bases agree with TRBD2. This CDR3 is built from 17 residues. The trim removed 2 bases at V and 3 bases at J, leaving 9 bases unmatched. Germline lookup yields CDR1 MDHEN and CDR2 SYDVKM.

The table lists this clone with a few counts. V and J are TRBV10-2 and TRBJ1-1; D is undetermined. CDR1 and CDR2 (germline): WSHSY, SAAADI. The CDR3 has 16 amino acids. V lost 2 bases, J lost 0 bases, and 13 bases lay in between. For the CDR3, the DNA is TGCGCCAGCAGTGAGGAGAGACACTCAATGAACACTGAAGCTTTCTTT. Protein sequence: CASSEERHSMNTEAFF.

The rearrangement uses TRBV9 and TRBJ2-1; 8 bases are shared with TRBD2. Germline trimming cut 0 bases from V and 15 bases from J; bases unmatched to any gene: 23. This CDR3 region has 18 residues. Germline lookup yields CDR1 SGDLS and CDR2 YYNGEE. The DNA for the CDR3 is TGTGCCAGCAGCGTAGTACCAGCGGCTAGCGGAGAAGCGGGGGTACGGTTCTTC. Translating it yields CASSVVPAASGEAGVRFF.

The chain recombines TRBV27 with TRBJ1-1; 9 nucleotides align to TRBD1. Trimming removed 5 bases from V and 3 bases from J; junction bases left unmatched: 7. This CDR3 has 15 amino acids. Germline CDR1 reads MNHEY; CDR2 reads SMNVEV (reference sequence). The CDR3 coding sequence is TGTGCCAGCAGTCCATGGGACAGGGTGGACACTGAAGCTTTCTTT. Translating it yields CASSPWDRVDTEAFF.

This rearrangement joins TRBV6-5 to TRBJ2-5; maybe TRBD1 (6 bases). The germline V gene encodes CDR1 MNHEY and CDR2 SVGAGI. V was clipped by 6 bases and J by 5 bases, with 16 bases between them. The CDR3 contains 14 residues. Here the CDR3 DNA reads TGTGCCAGCAGGGGATACAGGGAAATCGAGACCCAGTACTTC. It translates to CASRGYREIETQYF.

This sequence joins TRBV19 and TRBJ2-7; D possibly corresponds to TRBD1 (6 bases). CDR3 length: 15 residues. Germline V gives CDR1 LNHDA, CDR2 SQIVND (reference sequence). With 3 bases removed from V and 2 bases from J, the gap between germline ends came to 14 bases. DNA for the CDR3: TGTGCCAGTAGTATTGGGGGTGGGGGCCCCTACGAGCAGTACTTC. Protein sequence: CASSIGGGGPYEQYF.

The chain is built from TRBV10-2 and TRBJ2-7; 12 positions match TRBD1. The germline CDR1 and CDR2 sequences are WSHSY and SAAADI. The CDR3 contains 15 residues. J lost 5 bases, V lost 2 bases, and 4 bases had no gene match. The CDR3 region has the DNA TGCGCCAGCAGTGAGGGGACAGGGGGCACCCACGAGCAGTACTTC. Residues: CASSEGTGGTHEQYF.

V is TRBV10-3 and J is TRBJ2-3, with 16 bases matching TRBD2. With 11 bases clipped from V and 1 base from J, the junction kept 9 bases outside the gene matches. Germline loops: CDR1 ENHRY, CDR2 SYGVKD. CDR3 size: 17 residues. In DNA form, the CDR3 reads TGTGCCTCAACCGGGACTAGCGGGAGGGGAGGCACAGATACGCAGTATTTT. Translating gives CASTGTSGRGGTDTQYF.

This clone is medium-sized by share. The V call is TRBV28, the J call TRBJ2-3, with D possibly being TRBD2 (6 bases). This CDR3 comprises 13 residues. Germline V gene lookup returns CDR1 MDHEN and CDR2 SYDVKM. The V and J ends lost 6 bases and 2 bases respectively, with 9 bases between them. CDR3 nucleotide sequence: TGTGCCAGCAGCCGGGGGATCACAGATACGCAGTATTTT. Protein product: CASSRGITDTQYF.

The chain employs TRBV10-3 and TRBJ2-3, with D perhaps TRBD2 (6 bases). The CDR3 has 15 amino acids. Germline CDR1 is ENHRY and CDR2 is SYGVKD. Trimming removed 3 bases at V and 6 bases at J, with 16 bases between. CDR3 sequence (DNA): TGTGCCATCAGTGAACAAGCGGGCCGGATGGATACGCAGTATTTT. Its translation is CAISEQAGRMDTQYF.

The genes are TRBV27 and TRBJ2-7, with 8 bases matching TRBD2. With 6 bases clipped from V and 0 bases from J, the junction kept 7 bases outside the gene matches. This CDR3 contains 15 residues. Per germline, CDR1 MNHEY and CDR2 SMNVEV (reference sequence). DNA of the CDR3: TGTGCCAGCAGCAGGACCGGGACTAGCTCCTACGAGCAGTACTTC. Protein product: CASSRTGTSSYEQYF.

The chain joins TRBV14 to TRBJ2-1; D not resolved. Germline CDR1 and CDR2: SGHDN and FVKESK. The CDR3 runs to 13 residues. The V gene lost 1 base and the J gene lost 6 bases, with 7 bases spanning the gap. The CDR3 nucleotides are TGTGCCAGCAGCCAAGCCCGTATCAATGAGCAGTTCTTC. Encoded protein: CASSQARINEQFF.

V is TRBV14 and J is TRBJ2-2; the match to TRBD1 covers 9 bases. J was trimmed by 5 bases and V by 6 bases; bases with no gene match: 13. CDR1 SGHDN and CDR2 FVKESK come from the germline V gene. The CDR3 extends over 17 amino acids. Here the CDR3 reads CASSQRDREEGTGELFF. The CDR3 DNA reads TGTGCCAGCAGTCAAAGGGACAGGGAAGAAGGGACCGGGGAGCTGTTTTTT.

This clone has a single count. V and J are TRBV30 and TRBJ1-5; 7 bases fit TRBD1. CDR1 is GTSNPN and CDR2 is SVGIG in the germline V gene (reference sequence). This CDR3 has 14 amino acids. J gave up 7 bases and V 0 bases, and 6 bases lay outside the gene matches. This CDR3 is CAWSVTLGQQPQHF. Here the CDR3 DNA reads TGTGCCTGGAGTGTAACGCTGGGACAGCAGCCCCAGCATTTT.

Remarks on this clone: An end of the junction differs from the germline gene, which may be a read error. V is TRBV6-1 and J is TRBJ1-5; 9 bases match TRBD1. This CDR3 is 14 amino acids long. CDR1 and CDR2 (germline): MNHNS, SASEGT. The CDR3 region is CASRRTGANQPQNF. The CDR3, as DNA: TGTGCCAGCAGACGGACAGGGGCAAATCAGCCCCAGAATTTT.